This T cell receptor (beta chain) was documented in a study of T cells in Graves' hyperthyroidism and ophthalmopathy. This clonotype was seen many times. This CDR3 is built from 20 residues. V was cut by 1 base and J by 0 bases, with 27 bases left in between. The germline V gene encodes CDR1 DFQATT and CDR2 SNEGSKA (reference sequence). Amplification of TCR beta CDR3 regions used RNA as the template. Using the HTBI primer set, a first-round RT-PCR was run on the TCR CDR3. Via MiXCR, TCRdb re-called the multiplex PCR reads, giving one row per CDR3 protein. The sample records around 390,000 distinct CDR3 sequences, 14% being singletons. Thyroid ultrasound, orbital computed tomography, clinical symptoms, and serum thyroxine and TRAb underpinned diagnoses.

The receptor's source is a woman in her 30s with Graves' ophthalmopathy. The chain recombines TRBV20-1 with TRBJ1-1; no definite D call. Material: blood. In DNA form, the CDR3 reads TGCAGTGCTAGAGGATCGGTTTGGAGGAGCACGGGAGGTCTGAACACTGAAGCTTTCTTT. Translation gives CSARGSVWRSTGGLNTEAFF.